The 4 T cell receptor beta chains listed next were all sequenced from one sample in a study of vaccination and CD4 T cells after COVID-19. These receptors have no identified antigens. Sequenced with the Oncomine TCR Beta short-read assay was DNA taken from cultured CD4+ T cells. TCRdb called the PCR reads again in MiXCR, with one record for every CDR3 protein. This table holds 26,000 or so distinct CDR3 sequences, under 55% found once. Stated treatment: approximately 10-day PBMC culture with coronavirus spike peptide pools or control peptides (ViraFEST assay). The sample comprised CD4+ T cells from blood, cultured in vitro. These TCRs come from a human donor who had recovered from COVID-19.

The chain recombines TRBV28 with TRBJ1-2; D is unresolved. Looked up from germline, CDR1 is MDHEN and CDR2 is SYDVKM. CDR3 size: 11 residues. V lost 4 bases and J lost 4, with 4 bases in between. The CDR3 DNA reads TGTGCCAGCAGTTACGTCTATGGCTACACCTTC. This translates into CASSYVYGYTF.

This clonotype was recorded only once. The CDR3 DNA reads TGCGCCAGCAGCTTCCTCCCGGGACTAGACTACGAGCAGTACTTC. Protein sequence: CASSFLPGLDYEQYF. This chain connects TRBV5-1 to TRBJ2-7; TRBD2 aligns across 8 bases. J gave up 3 bases and V 2 bases, and 7 bases lay outside the gene matches. CDR1 is SGHRS, CDR2 YFSETQ, per germline. The CDR3 totals 15 residues.

This clonotype was detected once. The rearrangement uses TRBV20-1 and TRBJ2-5, with D unresolved. The CDR3 runs 11 residues. CDR1 and CDR2 (germline): DFQATT, SNEGSKA (reference sequence). The V end lost 6 bases, the J end lost 0 bases, and 5 bases lay between the germline ends. For the CDR3, the DNA is TGCAGTGCGCTGTACCAAGAGACCCAGTACTTC. Translating it yields CSALYQETQYF.

In its sample, this clonotype was seen a few times. The rearrangement joins TRBV20-1 to TRBJ2-7; 14 nucleotides agree with TRBD2. J gave up 0 bases and V 6 bases, and 7 bases lay outside the gene matches. The germline CDR1 and CDR2 sequences are DFQATT and SNEGSKA (reference sequence). This CDR3 contains 16 residues. The CDR3 nucleotides are TGCAGTGCAGGGACTAGCGGGAGAGGAGGCTCCTACGAGCAGTACTTC. As protein: CSAGTSGRGGSYEQYF.